Listed below are T cell receptor beta chains from one sample, sequenced in a study of shared clonotypes between healthy human individuals. Sequencing used immunoSEQ multiplex PCR; TCRdb keeps in-frame clones, though not all of them. The table includes 700,000 to 950,000 clones, about 97% detected once. Sequencing used naive CD8+ T cells sorted from blood. The receptors originated from a man aged 25 to 40 in good health. CDR3s include the opening cysteine and the closing phenylalanine or tryptophan. Fields, in order: D gene, clone size, V gene, J gene, CDR3 protein, CDR3 DNA. D genes are given only for firm matches. Clone size appears in some rows only: once, few, many, or a class for an expanded clone.

>-|-|TRBV29-1|TRBJ1-3
CSVGYGNTIYF
TGCAGCGTCGGGTACGGAAACACCATATATTTT
>TRBD2|once|TRBV13|TRBJ2-7
CASSPAGLAGDFLSEQYF
TGTGCCAGCAGCCCAGCTGGGCTAGCGGGAGACTTTTTAAGCGAGCAGTACTTC
>-|once|TRBV5-6|TRBJ2-7
CASSFYGGAEQYF
TGTGCCAGCAGCTTTTATGGGGGAGCCGAGCAGTACTTC
>TRBD1|-|TRBV4-2|TRBJ2-7
CASSQEVQGAYEQYF
TGTGCCAGCAGCCAAGAAGTACAGGGGGCCTACGAGCAGTACTTC
>-|-|TRBV5-8|TRBJ2-7
CASSRRDPSYYEQYF
TGTGCCAGCAGCCGGCGGGACCCCTCGTATTACGAGCAGTACTTC
>TRBD2|-|TRBV14|TRBJ2-1
CASSLLAEYNEQFF
TGTGCCAGCAGCCTCCTAGCGGAGTACAATGAGCAGTTCTTC
>-|-|TRBV20-1|TRBJ2-7
CSAFRGYEQYF
TGCAGTGCTTTCCGGGGCTACGAGCAGTACTTC
>-|-|TRBV19|TRBJ1-5
CASSIGEGNQPQHF
TGTGCCAGTAGTATCGGGGAGGGCAATCAGCCCCAGCATTTT
>-|-|TRBV11-2|TRBJ2-7
CASADQLRGYEQYF
TGTGCCAGTGCCGACCAGTTGCGGGGATACGAGCAGTACTTC
>TRBD1|-|TRBV28|TRBJ1-5
CASNGQGGGGPQHF
TGTGCCAGCAACGGACAGGGAGGGGGTGGACCCCAGCATTTT
>-|-|TRBV11-2|TRBJ2-5
CASSFDVGTSRETQYF
TGTGCCAGCAGCTTCGATGTAGGCACTAGCCGGGAGACCCAGTACTTC
>-|-|TRBV18|TRBJ2-7
CASSRGEQGDYEQYF
TGTGCCAGCTCACGAGGGGAGCAGGGTGACTACGAGCAGTACTTC
>-|-|TRBV28|TRBJ2-7
CASRFGRTGEQYF
TGTGCCAGCCGTTTTGGGAGGACTGGCGAGCAGTACTTC
>-|-|TRBV7-7|TRBJ1-3
CASSFALGDTIYF
TGTGCCAGCAGCTTCGCCCTTGGGGACACCATATATTTT
>TRBD1|-|TRBV7-6|TRBJ2-7
CASSLAGGYEQYF
TGTGCCAGCAGCTTGGCAGGGGGCTACGAGCAGTACTTC
>TRBD1|-|TRBV7-9|TRBJ1-4
CASRPTGGFEKLFF
TGTGCCAGCAGACCTACAGGGGGCTTTGAAAAACTGTTTTTT
>-|-|TRBV29-1|TRBJ1-1
CSGGEGLNTEAFF
TGCAGCGGTGGTGAGGGACTGAACACTGAAGCTTTCTTT
>TRBD1|-|TRBV7-9|TRBJ1-4
CASSFSGTGVTNEKLFF
TGTGCCAGCAGCTTCTCCGGGACAGGGGTGACTAATGAAAAACTGTTTTTT
>-|-|TRBV18|TRBJ1-1
CASSLQFEAFF
TGTGCCAGCTCACTACAATTTGAAGCTTTCTTT
>TRBD2|-|TRBV11-1|TRBJ2-7
CASSLVGTSGYEQYF
TGTGCCAGCAGCTTAGTGGGGACTAGCGGTTACGAGCAGTACTTC
>TRBD1|-|TRBV13|TRBJ2-7
CASSLGGQGGYEQYF
TGTGCCAGCAGCTTAGGGGGACAGGGTGGTTACGAGCAGTACTTC
>-|many|TRBV7-9|TRBJ2-1
CASSHPGAGLFNEQFF
TGTGCCAGCAGCCACCCTGGAGCGGGTTTATTTAATGAGCAGTTCTTC
>-|-|TRBV4-3|TRBJ2-5
CASSQERVRETQYF
TGCGCCAGCAGCCAGGAGCGGGTCAGGGAGACCCAGTACTTC
>-|-|TRBV5-6|TRBJ2-7
CASSLVRGASSYEQYF
TGTGCCAGCAGCTTGGTACGCGGGGCGAGCTCCTACGAGCAGTACTTC
>-|-|TRBV18|TRBJ2-1
CASSQVVGGAHNEQFF
TGTGCCAGCTCCCAAGTGGTGGGAGGTGCCCACAATGAGCAGTTCTTC
>-|-|TRBV29-1|TRBJ1-1
CSVLAVNTEAFF
TGCAGCGTCTTGGCAGTGAACACTGAAGCTTTCTTT
>-|-|TRBV5-4|TRBJ2-3
CASSSPTRADTQYF
TGTGCCAGCAGCTCCCCGACCAGGGCAGATACGCAGTATTTT
>-|-|TRBV27|TRBJ2-7
CASSLLSGGGEQYF
TGTGCCAGCAGTTTACTTAGCGGTGGTGGCGAGCAGTACTTC
>TRBD2|-|TRBV6-5|TRBJ2-7
CASSPLAGDSYEQYF
TGTGCCAGCAGTCCTCTAGCGGGAGACTCCTACGAGCAGTACTTC